This T cell receptor (beta chain) was found in a study of shared clonotypes between healthy human individuals. Only in-frame clones appear in the TCRdb table, and some are missing; sequencing was by immunoSEQ multiplex PCR. The table records around 720,000 clones, 73% of them present only once. Findings and limits, study-wide: Of the naive CD4 clonotypes, around 4.8% were shared across a few donors. Sequencing depth was a factor that was expected to affect clonotype sharing among donors.

Germline V gives CDR1 GTSNPN, CDR2 SVGIG (reference sequence). The V and J ends lost 7 bases and 8 bases respectively, with 17 bases between them. The CDR3 is 13 residues long. Notes on this clone: What it binds is unknown.

The chain links TRBV30 to TRBJ1-4; a weak D match, TRBD1 (5 bases). Sequenced sample: memory CD4+ T cells sorted from blood. Indicated subset: CD45RA-negative fraction. The origin of this receptor is a woman between 25 and 40 years old in good health. The CDR3 DNA is TGTGCCTCCCGACCTACCGGGGACGAAAAACTGTTTTTT. Protein product: CASRPTGDEKLFF.